In its sample, the clone carrying this TCR beta chain was seen a few times. The sample is drawn from a study of molecular identifiers for immune sequencing clone quantification. Via MiXCR, TCRdb re-called the PCR reads, giving one row per CDR3 protein. The sample lists approximately 550,000 distinct CDR3 sequences, roughly a fifth occurring once. The CDR3 contains 13 residues. Trimming took off 1 base at V and 10 bases at J, with 11 bases between the two ends. Germline V lookup: CDR1 LGHNA, CDR2 YSLEER. Naive CD8 T cells were sorted, and the gate applied was CD8+CD4-CCR7+CD45RA+. The V call is TRBV4-3, the J call TRBJ2-1, with D possibly TRBD1 on 7 matching bases. Sequencing used naive CD8+ T cells from blood, with Jurkat cell RNA spiked in. Subset indicated: FACS-sorted CD8+CD4-CCR7+CD45RA+ naive T cells. The sequence came from a human donor in good health. Some libraries in this study had Jurkat cell RNA spiked in. This CDR3 is CASSQGRGLEQFF. Here the CDR3 DNA reads TGCGCCAGCAGCCAAGGGAGGGGGCTCGAGCAGTTCTTC.